This T cell receptor (beta chain) is drawn from a study of OX40 agonist ivuxolimab in advanced cancers. Study background: Treatment of patients was with ivuxolimab, an agonistic anti-OX40 (CD134) antibody.

The protocol was immunoSEQ multiplex PCR, while the TCRdb copy is restricted to in-frame clones and leaves out a portion. The sample contains some 86,000 clones, roughly 84% of which appear only once. The CDR3 loop spans 15 amino acids. With 4 bases removed from V and 0 bases from J, the gap between germline ends came to 13 bases. CDR1 SGDLS and CDR2 YYNGEE come from the germline V gene. The sample consisted of CD4+ or CD8+ T cells sorted from blood, taken in a trial of the OX40 agonist ivuxolimab. The chain is built from TRBV9 and TRBJ1-1; the D is unclear. This receptor was identified in an adult with an advanced solid tumor such as melanoma, head and neck, liver or kidney cancer. CDR3 bases: TGTGCCAGCAGCTTAAACGGTGACTTGAACACTGAAGCTTTCTTT. This encodes CASSLNGDLNTEAFF.